Below are 17 T cell receptor beta chains sequenced from a single sample in a study of beta chain features in type 1 diabetes. Expressed TCRB transcripts were sequenced, since all the RNA that had been isolated was reverse transcribed. Profiled with immunoSEQ multiplex PCR; TCRdb holds only in-frame clones, not every one. Among hundreds of thousands of clones listed, roughly a sixth were seen once. The sequenced material came from naive CD4+ T cells from blood. The source is a man in his late teens or twenties in good health.

There are a few counts of this clone. CDR3 region: CASSLLGAEQFF. The DNA for the CDR3 is TGTGCCAGCAGTCTTCTAGGGGCAGAGCAGTTCTTC. The rearrangement uses TRBV27 and TRBJ2-1; weak D call: TRBD1 (5 bases). The CDR3 runs to 12 residues. V gave up 5 bases and J gave up 10 bases, with 12 bases separating them. Germline values: CDR1 MNHEY, CDR2 SMNVEV (reference sequence).

A few counts support this clone. V usage is TRBV11-2 and J usage is TRBJ1-1; maybe TRBD1 (5 bases). The CDR3 is 15 amino acids. Germline lookup yields CDR1 SGHAT and CDR2 FQNNGV. Trimming shortened V by 5 bases and J by 1 base, and 14 bases separated the two germline ends. This chain's CDR3 is CASSPLWGPNTEAFF. CDR3 nucleotides: TGTGCCAGCAGCCCACTTTGGGGACCGAACACTGAAGCTTTCTTT.

The chain has TRBV7-9 and TRBJ1-1; possible D gene TRBD1, 6 bases. Germline V gene data show CDR1 as SEHNR and CDR2 as FQNEAQ (reference sequence). Trimming shortened V by 7 bases and J by 0 bases, and 12 bases separated the two germline ends. The length of the CDR3 is 14 residues. The CDR3: CASTPGQLNTEAFF. The DNA for the CDR3 is TGTGCCAGCACCCCGGGACAATTGAACACTGAAGCTTTCTTT.

The V gene is TRBV4-2, the J gene TRBJ1-5; no firm D call. V shed 1 base and J shed 4 bases, with 8 bases lying between them. Germline CDR1 and CDR2: LGHNA and YNFKEQ. The CDR3 length is 14 residues. The CDR3 loop is CASSQGTVNQPQHF. The CDR3 coding sequence is TGTGCCAGCAGCCAAGGGACGGTAAATCAGCCCCAGCATTTT.

Here the CDR3 DNA reads TGTGCCAGCAGAACAGGGGGTCACGAGCAGTACTTC. Translating gives CASRTGGHEQYF. The V call is TRBV25-1, the J call TRBJ2-7; 8 nucleotides agree with TRBD1. This CDR3 contains 12 residues. Germline CDR1 reads MGHDK; CDR2 reads SYGVNS. The V gene end was trimmed by 6 bases and the J gene end by 5 bases; junction bases not matched to a gene: 3.

The DNA of the CDR3 is TGTGCCAGCTCAACAAGACAGGGTAACACAGATACGCAGTATTTT. This translates into CASSTRQGNTDTQYF. The gene calls are TRBV18 and TRBJ2-3, with 7 bases fitting TRBD1. Germline V gene sequence: CDR1 KGHSH, CDR2 LQKENI. This CDR3 contains 15 residues. The V segment lost 5 bases and the J segment 2 bases; nucleotides outside the gene matches: 7.

This chain connects TRBV28 to TRBJ2-7; 8 bases are a match to TRBD1. Germline values: CDR1 MDHEN, CDR2 SYDVKM. The ends lost 5 bases at V and 2 bases at J; junction bases unmatched: 14. The CDR3 sequence is 17 residues long. The CDR3 region has the DNA TGTGCCAGCAGTCCAAAGAACCGCAGGGGGCTGACCTACGAGCAGTACTTC. This gives the protein CASSPKNRRGLTYEQYF.

This clone has more than one count but fewer than ten. This chain uses TRBV2 with TRBJ1-1, with TRBD1 identical over 8 bases. J was trimmed by 0 bases and V by 4 bases; bases with no gene match: 4. The germline gives CDR1 SNHLY, CDR2 FYNNEI. CDR3 length: 15 amino acids. This CDR3 is CASSARQGLNTEAFF. The CDR3 DNA sequence: TGTGCCAGCAGTGCCAGACAGGGGCTGAACACTGAAGCTTTCTTT. The entire variable domain, with the rest obtained from reference TRBV2 and TRBJ1-1, is as follows: EPEVTQTPSHQVTQMGQEVILRCVPISNHLYFYWYRQILGQKVEFLVSFYNNEISEKSEIFDDQFSVERPDGSNFTLKIRSTKLEDSAMYFCASSARQGLNTEAFFGQGTRLTVV.

This clone came up a few times. The chain couples TRBV29-1 to TRBJ2-7; TRBD2 might be the D (6 bases). The CDR3 runs to 12 residues. The V gene lost 3 bases and the J gene lost 1 base, with 7 bases spanning the gap. Looked up from germline, CDR1 is SQVTM and CDR2 is ANQGSEA. The CDR3 DNA reads as TGCAGCGTTGAGGAGGGATCCTACGAGCAGTACTTC. Encoded protein: CSVEEGSYEQYF.

This clone was seen only a few times. This rearrangement joins TRBV28 to TRBJ2-1; 7 nucleotides line up with TRBD1. There are 16 residues in the CDR3. The V segment lost 7 bases and the J segment 10 bases; nucleotides outside the gene matches: 19. CDR1 is MDHEN, CDR2 SYDVKM, per germline. The CDR3 loop is CASTPEALGGRGEQFF. The DNA of the CDR3 is TGTGCCAGCACTCCAGAGGCCCTGGGCGGCAGGGGGGAGCAGTTCTTC.

This clone occurred many times. The rearrangement uses TRBV28 and TRBJ2-3; possible D gene TRBD2, 5 bases. The ends were cut back, 5 bases at V and 5 bases at J, with 11 bases in the middle. CDR1 and CDR2 (germline): MDHEN, SYDVKM. This CDR3 is built from 13 residues. The CDR3 nucleotides are TGTGCCAGCAGTGGTCCGGGAAGAGATACGCAGTATTTT. Amino acids: CASSGPGRDTQYF.

The chain links TRBV29-1 to TRBJ2-7; TRBD1 matches 8 bases. There are 12 residues in the CDR3. V gave up 5 bases and J gave up 6 bases; unmatched junction bases: 6. Germline V gives CDR1 SQVTM, CDR2 ANQGSEA. CDR3 DNA: TGCAGCGTTCTCCCGACAGGGGTCGAGCAGTACTTC. This translates into CSVLPTGVEQYF.

The rearrangement joins TRBV29-1 to TRBJ2-7, with 8 bases identical to TRBD2. The trim removed 5 bases at V and 0 bases at J, leaving 3 bases unmatched. The CDR3 has 13 residues. Germline V CDR1 and CDR2: SQVTM, ANQGSEA. The CDR3 region has the DNA TGCAGCGTTCGGGAGGGCCCCTCCTACGAGCAGTACTTC. Translation: CSVREGPSYEQYF.

This chain joins TRBV9 and TRBJ2-1; D not resolved. The CDR3 runs 14 residues. The germline V and J ends were trimmed by 4 bases and 0 bases, with 8 bases remaining between them. CDR1 and CDR2 (germline): SGDLS, YYNGEE. DNA of the CDR3: TGTGCCAGCAGCCTGGAGAGCTCCTACAATGAGCAGTTCTTC. Amino acids: CASSLESSYNEQFF.

In this sample, this clone turned up a few times. V is TRBV9 and J is TRBJ2-5, with a tentative D call TRBD1 (6 bases). CDR3 size: 16 residues. Trimming pared 0 bases from V and 1 base from J, leaving 13 bases between. Germline CDR1 SGDLS, CDR2 YYNGEE. The DNA of the CDR3 is TGTGCCAGCAGCGTAGATCCACAGGGTATCCAAGAGACCCAGTACTTC. This translates into CASSVDPQGIQETQYF.

This clone was found a few times. Other DNA sequences in this sample translate to the same CDR3. The gene calls are TRBV9 and TRBJ2-1, with TRBD1 identical over 8 bases. CDR1 is SGDLS, CDR2 YYNGEE, per germline. There are 15 residues in the CDR3. V lost 3 bases and J lost 3; bases outside the gene matches: 5. The CDR3 DNA reads TGTGCCAGCAGCGCCGACAGGGGAAGCTACAATGAGCAGTTCTTC. Translated, it gives CASSADRGSYNEQFF.

There are a few counts of this clone. The J gene is TRBJ2-2, the V gene TRBV9, with a weak D call TRBD1 (5 bases). There are 12 residues in the CDR3. The ends were cut back, 8 bases at V and 7 bases at J, with 12 bases in the middle. Germline V lookup: CDR1 SGDLS, CDR2 YYNGEE. CDR3 coding DNA: TGTGCCAGTAGGGGTTCTGGCGGGGAGCTGTTTTTT. Its protein is CASRGSGGELFF.